This entry features one T cell receptor (beta chain) sequence. Antigen unknown. The junction differs from germline at one of its ends, possibly a read error. Sequenced by immunoSEQ multiplex PCR; TCRdb stores in-frame clones only, minus some. The table has approximately 110,000 clones, roughly 87% seen once; the top ten hold approximately 10%. The sample comes from a study of T cell responses to AZD1222 COVID-19 vaccine. Study-wide points: Regions left unmutated in variants are reportedly the target of nearly half of spike-specific TCRs. White British people made up most donors, females outnumbered males, and clonal diversity was possibly underestimated.

The receptor's source is an adult in good health. Sequenced material: peripheral blood, taken on day 0 of AZD1222 vaccination.

CDR3 residues: CASSNRGRKLF. The CDR3 coding sequence is TGTGCCAGCAGTAACCGGGGCCGTAAGCTTTTT. The chain recombines TRBV6-6 with TRBJ1-4; D is possibly TRBD1 (5 bases). The CDR3 has 11 amino acids. Germline V gives CDR1 MNHNY, CDR2 SVGAGI (reference sequence).